Listed here are 3 T cell receptor beta chains from one sample, sequenced in a study of T cell changes during pregnancy in multiple sclerosis. Method: immunoSEQ multiplex PCR; TCRdb's copy keeps in-frame clones and lacks some. The sample includes tens of thousands of clones, approximately 92% of them seen just once. The sample was CD4+ T cells from peripheral blood mononuclear cells, taken in the second trimester of pregnancy. These TCRs come from a female donor in good health, enrolled as a control in a pregnancy study.

The CDR3: CASRDRGYGYTF. The CDR3 region has the DNA TGTGCCAGCAGGGACAGGGGGTATGGCTACACCTTC. The rearrangement joins TRBV5-6 to TRBJ1-2; 10 bases match TRBD1. The CDR3 length is 12 residues. After removal of 5 bases from V and 5 bases from J, the junction contained 0 bases not matched to a gene. Germline V lookup: CDR1 SGHDT, CDR2 YYEEEE.

The V and J genes are TRBV27 and TRBJ1-5; D not certain. CDR3 length: 16 amino acids. Deletions cut 6 bases from V and 0 bases from J, with 15 bases between. Germline lookup yields CDR1 MNHEY and CDR2 SMNVEV (reference sequence). The CDR3: CASSPAGGYSNQPQHF. The CDR3 region has the DNA TGTGCCAGCAGCCCCGCGGGAGGTTATAGCAATCAGCCCCAGCATTTT.

The V call is TRBV5-8, the J call TRBJ2-7; TRBD2 might be the D (5 bases). Germline CDR1 SGHTS, CDR2 YDEGEE. V lost 4 bases to trimming and J lost 11 bases, with 22 bases between them. The CDR3 totals 14 residues. The CDR3 region has the DNA TGTGCCAGCAGCCCCTTGCAAGCCGGGGTTGGGAAGTACTTC. Amino acid sequence: CASSPLQAGVGKYF.